This T cell receptor beta chain stems from a study of kidney transplant recipient with SARS-CoV-2 infection. TCRdb itself ran the reads through MiXCR, one entry per CDR3 protein. The data show some 220,000 distinct CDR3 sequences, about 30% seen once. Germline-derived CDR1 and CDR2 are LNHDA and SQIVND (reference sequence). With 8 bases removed from V and 2 bases from J, the gap between germline ends came to 18 bases. The CDR3 consists of 16 residues. The sequencing here drew on a blood sample, taken at baseline and on day 111 from a kidney transplant recipient. V usage is TRBV19 and J usage is TRBJ2-2; TRBD1 is a possible D gene (6 bases). The TCR was taken from a male patient between 25 and 39 years old who had COVID-19 and was a kidney transplant recipient. The T cells may partly be graft donor cells. The CDR3 DNA reads TGTGCCAGTGGTCCGGCCGGGACAAAAAACACCGGGGAGCTGTTTTTT. It yields the protein CASGPAGTKNTGELFF.